This section outlines one T cell receptor beta chain sequence together with its context. The clone's antigen remains unknown. Nothing much larger sits one base from this clone, and base qualities are not available. The source of the sample is a study of T cell changes during pregnancy in multiple sclerosis (dated by TCRdb to about 2019). About the investigation overall: The study looked at changes in the T cell repertoire across pregnancy in women with multiple sclerosis.

Germline trimming: 4 bases from V, 6 bases from J; junction bases outside gene matches: 10. Taken from cysteine to phenylalanine, the CDR3 has 18 residues. Solely the CDR3 DNA is kept, with 54 bases framed from the first base. From a lookup of the germline V gene, CDR1 and CDR2 are SGHAT and FQNNGV. The library was built by means of the immunoSEQ multiplex PCR assay. TCRdb mirrors the immuneACCESS table, restricted to in-frame sequences. Some clones are absent from its copies; in checked studies, under half trace to an unresolved V gene, and the reason for the others is unknown. The sample yields tens of thousands of clones; 80% to 95% were counted once. The ten biggest clones cover less than 3.5% of the sample.

The chain is encoded by TRBV11-2 joined to TRBJ2-1; TRBD2 fits 15 bases in the junction. This specimen consisted of peripheral blood, obtained in the third trimester of pregnancy. This clonotype originated in a female donor in good health, enrolled as a control in a pregnancy study. The bases read TGTGCCAGCAGCTCGCGTCCCGGGACTAGCGGGGGGCTCAATGAGCAGTTCTTC. Translated, it reads CASSSRPGTSGGLNEQFF.